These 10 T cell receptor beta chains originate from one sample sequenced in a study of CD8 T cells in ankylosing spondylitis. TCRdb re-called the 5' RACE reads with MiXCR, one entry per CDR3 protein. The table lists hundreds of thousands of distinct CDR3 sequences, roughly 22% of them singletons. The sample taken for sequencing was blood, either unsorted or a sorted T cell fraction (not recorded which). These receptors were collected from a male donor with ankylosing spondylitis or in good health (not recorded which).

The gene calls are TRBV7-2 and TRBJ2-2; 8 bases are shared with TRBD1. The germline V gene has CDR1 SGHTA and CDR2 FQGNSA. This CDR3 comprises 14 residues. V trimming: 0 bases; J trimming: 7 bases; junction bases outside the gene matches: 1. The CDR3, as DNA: TGTGCCAGCAGCTTAGCGGGGACAGGCGGGGAGCTGTTTTTT. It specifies CASSLAGTGGELFF. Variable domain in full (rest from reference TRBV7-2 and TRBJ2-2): GAGVSQSPSNKVTEKGKDVELRCDPISGHTALYWYRQSLGQGLEFLIYFQGNSAPDKSGLPSDRFSAERTGGSVSTLTIQRTQQEDSAVYLCASSLAGTGGELFFGEGSRLTVL.

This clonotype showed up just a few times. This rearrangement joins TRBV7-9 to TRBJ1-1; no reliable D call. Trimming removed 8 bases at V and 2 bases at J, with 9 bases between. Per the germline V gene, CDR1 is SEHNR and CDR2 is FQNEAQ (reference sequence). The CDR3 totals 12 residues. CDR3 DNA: TGTGCCAGCGGCCGGGTTAACACTGAAGCTTTCTTT. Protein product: CASGRVNTEAFF.

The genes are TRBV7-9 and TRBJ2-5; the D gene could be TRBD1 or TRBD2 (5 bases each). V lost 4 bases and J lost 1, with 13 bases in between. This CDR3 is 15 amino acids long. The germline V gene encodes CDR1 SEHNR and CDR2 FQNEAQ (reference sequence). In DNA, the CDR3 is TGTGCCAGCAGCTACTTCCGGGACCGCCAAGAGACCCAGTACTTC. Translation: CASSYFRDRQETQYF. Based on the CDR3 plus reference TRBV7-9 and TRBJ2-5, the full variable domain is DTGVSQNPRHKITKRGQNVTFRCDPISEHNRLYWYRQTLGQGPEFLTYFQNEAQLEKSRLLSDRFSAERPKGSFSTLEIQRTEQGDSAMYLCASSYFRDRQETQYFGPGTRLLVL.

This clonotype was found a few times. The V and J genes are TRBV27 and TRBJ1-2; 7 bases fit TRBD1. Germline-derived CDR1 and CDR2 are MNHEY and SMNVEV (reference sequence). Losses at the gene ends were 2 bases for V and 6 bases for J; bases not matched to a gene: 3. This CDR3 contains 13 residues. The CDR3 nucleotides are TGTGCCAGCAGTTTAAGACAGGGTGATGGCTACACCTTC. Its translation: CASSLRQGDGYTF.

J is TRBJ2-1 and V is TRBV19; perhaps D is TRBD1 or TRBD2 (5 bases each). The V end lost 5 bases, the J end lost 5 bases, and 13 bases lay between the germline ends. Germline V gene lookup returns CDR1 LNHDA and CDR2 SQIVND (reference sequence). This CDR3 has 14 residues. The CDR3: CASSHGTDNNEQFF. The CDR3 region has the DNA TGTGCCAGTAGTCACGGGACGGACAACAATGAGCAGTTCTTC.

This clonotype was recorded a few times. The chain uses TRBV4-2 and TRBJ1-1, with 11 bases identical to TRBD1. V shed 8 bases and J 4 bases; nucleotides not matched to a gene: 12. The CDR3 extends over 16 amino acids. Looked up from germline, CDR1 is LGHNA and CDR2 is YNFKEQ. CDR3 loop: CASRPDRGLGGTEAFF. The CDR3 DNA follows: TGTGCCAGCCGTCCGGACAGGGGGCTGGGGGGCACTGAAGCTTTCTTT.

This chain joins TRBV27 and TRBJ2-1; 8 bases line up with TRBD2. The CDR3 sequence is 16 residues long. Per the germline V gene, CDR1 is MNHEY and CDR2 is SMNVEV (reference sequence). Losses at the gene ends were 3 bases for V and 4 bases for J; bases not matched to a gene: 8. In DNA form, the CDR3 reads TGTGCCAGCAGTTTCCCAGGCGGGGGGATATACAATGAGCAGTTCTTC. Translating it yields CASSFPGGGIYNEQFF.

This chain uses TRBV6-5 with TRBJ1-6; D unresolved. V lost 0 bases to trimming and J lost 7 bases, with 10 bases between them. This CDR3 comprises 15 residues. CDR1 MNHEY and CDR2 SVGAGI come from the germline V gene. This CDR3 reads CASSYSWQNNSPLHF. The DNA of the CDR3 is TGTGCCAGCAGTTACTCGTGGCAGAACAATTCACCCCTCCACTTT.

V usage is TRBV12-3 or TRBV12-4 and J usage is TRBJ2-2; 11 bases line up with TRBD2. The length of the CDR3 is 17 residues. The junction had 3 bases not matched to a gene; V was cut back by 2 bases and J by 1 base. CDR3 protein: CASSLTSGGQNTGELFF. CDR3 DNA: TGTGCCAGCAGTTTAACTAGCGGGGGCCAGAACACCGGGGAGCTGTTTTTT.

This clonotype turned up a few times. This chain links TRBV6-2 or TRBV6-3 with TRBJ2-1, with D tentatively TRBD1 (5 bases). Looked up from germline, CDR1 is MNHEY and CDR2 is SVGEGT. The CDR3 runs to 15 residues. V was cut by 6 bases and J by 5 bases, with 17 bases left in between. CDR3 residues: CASRTLDRANNEQFF. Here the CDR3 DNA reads TGTGCCAGCAGAACGCTCGACAGAGCAAACAATGAGCAGTTCTTC.